The sequence of this T cell receptor beta chain was determined in a study of regulatory T cells in long-lasting Graves disease. This clonotype was recorded many times. Its antigen is unidentified. This CDR3 contains 14 residues. V was pared by 5 bases and J by 3 bases, with 4 bases of the junction left unmatched. Per germline, CDR1 SGHAT and CDR2 FQNNGV. Findings and limits, study-wide: Favoring TRBV28, TRBJ1-2 and TRBJ2-5 was a feature seen in persistent disease. Persistent patients shared more public clonotypes (2,741) than newly diagnosed patients (about 1,000).

Time point defined: persistent/refractory GD, antithyroid drugs over 5 years with positive TRAb. PBMCs provided the RNA from which the TCR library was made. An endocrinology department in Xi'an, China, recruited the patients. Sequencing libraries for TCR beta were prepared with iRepertoire HTBI primers and Arm-PCR of CDR3 regions. TCRdb reprocessed the multiplex PCR reads via MiXCR and lists one record per CDR3 protein. The profile shows around 450,000 distinct CDR3 sequences, around a fifth of them singletons. Material: peripheral blood mononuclear cells (PBMCs), obtained when the disease was refractory, from a patient treated with antithyroid drugs. V is TRBV11-2 and J is TRBJ2-7; TRBD1 matches 10 bases. This clonotype originated in a female donor with Graves disease. CDR3 loop: CASSTGTGDYEQYF. The CDR3 region has the DNA TGTGCCAGCAGCACTGGGACAGGGGACTACGAGCAGTACTTC. Together with reference TRBV11-2 and TRBJ2-7, the CDR3 gives the full variable domain: EAGVAQSPRYKIIEKRQSVAFWCNPISGHATLYWYQQILGQGPKLLIQFQNNGVVDDSQLPKDRFSAERLKGVDSTLKIQPAKLEDSAVYLCASSTGTGDYEQYFGPGTRLTVT.